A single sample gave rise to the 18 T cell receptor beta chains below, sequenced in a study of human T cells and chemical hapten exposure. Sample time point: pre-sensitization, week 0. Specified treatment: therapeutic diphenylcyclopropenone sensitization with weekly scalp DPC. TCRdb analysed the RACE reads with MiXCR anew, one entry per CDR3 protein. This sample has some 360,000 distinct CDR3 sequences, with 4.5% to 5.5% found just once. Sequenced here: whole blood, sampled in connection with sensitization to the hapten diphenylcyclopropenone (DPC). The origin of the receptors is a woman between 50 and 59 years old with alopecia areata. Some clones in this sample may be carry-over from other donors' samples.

CDR3 nucleotides: TGTGCCAGCAGGGGGGGATCGAGCGACTATGGCTACACCTTC. Amino acid sequence: CASRGGSSDYGYTF. The chain carries TRBV2 and TRBJ1-2; tentative D call: TRBD1 (5 bases). V was cut by 6 bases and J by 3 bases, with 14 bases left in between. Germline values: CDR1 SNHLY, CDR2 FYNNEI. This CDR3 comprises 14 residues.

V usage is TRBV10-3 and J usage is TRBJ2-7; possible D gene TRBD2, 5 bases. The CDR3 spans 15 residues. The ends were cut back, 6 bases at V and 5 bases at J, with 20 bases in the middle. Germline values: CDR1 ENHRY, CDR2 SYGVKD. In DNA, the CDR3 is TGTGCCATCAGGAAGCCTCGGACTCCGAAGGACGAGCAGTACTTC. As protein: CAIRKPRTPKDEQYF.

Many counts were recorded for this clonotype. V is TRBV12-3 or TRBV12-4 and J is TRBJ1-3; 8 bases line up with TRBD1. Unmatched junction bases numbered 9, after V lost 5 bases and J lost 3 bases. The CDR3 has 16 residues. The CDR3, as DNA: TGTGCCAGCAGTATCAGGCAGGGGGCCTATGGAAACACCATATATTTT. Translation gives CASSIRQGAYGNTIYF.

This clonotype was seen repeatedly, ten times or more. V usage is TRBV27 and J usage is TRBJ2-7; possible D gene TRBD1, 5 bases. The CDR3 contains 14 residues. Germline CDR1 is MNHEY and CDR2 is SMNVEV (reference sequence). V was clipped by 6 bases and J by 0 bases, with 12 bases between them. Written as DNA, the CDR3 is TGTGCCAGCAGCCGAAGGGGCCTCTCCTACGAGCAGTACTTC. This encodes CASSRRGLSYEQYF.

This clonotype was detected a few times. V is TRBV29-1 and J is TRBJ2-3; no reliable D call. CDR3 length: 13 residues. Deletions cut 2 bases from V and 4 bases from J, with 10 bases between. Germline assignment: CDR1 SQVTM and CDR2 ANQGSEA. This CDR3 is CSVEKGWADTQYF. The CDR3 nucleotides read TGCAGCGTTGAAAAGGGTTGGGCAGATACGCAGTATTTT.

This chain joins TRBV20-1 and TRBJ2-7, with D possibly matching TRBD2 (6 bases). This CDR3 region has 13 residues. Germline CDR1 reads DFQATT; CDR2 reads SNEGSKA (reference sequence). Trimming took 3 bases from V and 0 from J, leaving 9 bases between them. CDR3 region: CSASIAVSYEQYF. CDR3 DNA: TGCAGTGCTAGCATAGCGGTCTCCTACGAGCAGTACTTC.

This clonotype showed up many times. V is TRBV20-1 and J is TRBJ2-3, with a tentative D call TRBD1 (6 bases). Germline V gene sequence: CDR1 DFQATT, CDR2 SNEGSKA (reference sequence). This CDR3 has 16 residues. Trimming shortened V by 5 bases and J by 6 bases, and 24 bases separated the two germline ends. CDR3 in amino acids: CSAPGTFVPGMDTQYF. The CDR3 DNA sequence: TGCAGTGCTCCCGGGACATTCGTGCCCGGCATGGATACGCAGTATTTT.

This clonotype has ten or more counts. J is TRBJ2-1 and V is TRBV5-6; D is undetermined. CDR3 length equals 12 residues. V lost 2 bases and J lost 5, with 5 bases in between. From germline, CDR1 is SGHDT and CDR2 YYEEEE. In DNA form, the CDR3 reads TGTGCCAGCAGCTTACGGAACAATGAGCAGTTCTTC. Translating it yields CASSLRNNEQFF.

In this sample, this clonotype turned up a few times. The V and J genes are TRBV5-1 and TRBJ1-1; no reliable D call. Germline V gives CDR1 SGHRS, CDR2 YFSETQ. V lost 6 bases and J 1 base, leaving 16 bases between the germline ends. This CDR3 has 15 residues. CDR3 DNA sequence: TGCGCCAGCACCAAACAGCCGGGGTCGAACACTGAAGCTTTCTTT. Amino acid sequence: CASTKQPGSNTEAFF.

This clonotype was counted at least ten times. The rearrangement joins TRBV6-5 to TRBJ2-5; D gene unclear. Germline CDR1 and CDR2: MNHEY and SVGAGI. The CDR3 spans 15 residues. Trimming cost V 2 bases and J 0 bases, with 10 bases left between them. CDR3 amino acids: CASSYVQPYQETQYF. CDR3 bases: TGTGCCAGCAGTTACGTACAGCCGTACCAAGAGACCCAGTACTTC.

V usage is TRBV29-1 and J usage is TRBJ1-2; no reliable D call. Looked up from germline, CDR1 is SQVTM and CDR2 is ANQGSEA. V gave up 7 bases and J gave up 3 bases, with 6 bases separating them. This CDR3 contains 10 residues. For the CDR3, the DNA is TGCAGCGCCGTCGACTATGGCTACACCTTC. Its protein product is CSAVDYGYTF.

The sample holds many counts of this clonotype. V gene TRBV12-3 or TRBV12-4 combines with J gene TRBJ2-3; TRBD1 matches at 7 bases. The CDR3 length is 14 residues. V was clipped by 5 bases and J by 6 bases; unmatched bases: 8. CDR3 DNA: TGTGCCAGCAGTACCGGGACAGTCTCTGATACGCAGTATTTT. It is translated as CASSTGTVSDTQYF.

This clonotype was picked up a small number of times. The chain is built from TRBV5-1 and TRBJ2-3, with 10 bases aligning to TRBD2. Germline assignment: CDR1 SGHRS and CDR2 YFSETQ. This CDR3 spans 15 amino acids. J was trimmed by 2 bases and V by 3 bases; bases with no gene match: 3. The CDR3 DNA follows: TGCGCCAGCAGCTCGGGGACTAGCGACACAGATACGCAGTATTTT. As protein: CASSSGTSDTDTQYF.

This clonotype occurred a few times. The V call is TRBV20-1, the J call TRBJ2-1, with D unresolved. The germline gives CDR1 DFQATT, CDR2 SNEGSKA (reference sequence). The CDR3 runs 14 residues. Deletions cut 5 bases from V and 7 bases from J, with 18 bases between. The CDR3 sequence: CSAYLPGLGNEQFF. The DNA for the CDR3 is TGCAGTGCTTACCTGCCAGGTCTAGGGAATGAGCAGTTCTTC.

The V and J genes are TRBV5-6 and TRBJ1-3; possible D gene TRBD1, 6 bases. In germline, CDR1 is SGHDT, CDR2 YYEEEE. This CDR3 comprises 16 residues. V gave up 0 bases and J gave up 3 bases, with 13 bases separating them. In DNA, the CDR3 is TGTGCCAGCAGCTTGGGCTCGGGGGCGCGTGGAAACACCATATATTTT. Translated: CASSLGSGARGNTIYF. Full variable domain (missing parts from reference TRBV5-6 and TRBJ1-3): DAGVTQSPTHLIKTRGQQVTLRCSPKSGHDTVSWYQQALGQGPQFIFQYYEEEERQRGNFPDRFSGHQFPNYSSELNVNALLLGDSALYLCASSLGSGARGNTIYFGEGSWLTVV.

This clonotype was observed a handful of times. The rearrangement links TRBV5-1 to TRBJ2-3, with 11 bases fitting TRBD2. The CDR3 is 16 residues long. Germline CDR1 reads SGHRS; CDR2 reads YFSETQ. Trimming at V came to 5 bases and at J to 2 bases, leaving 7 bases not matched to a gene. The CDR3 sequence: CASRLAGVFITDTQYF. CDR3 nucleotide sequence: TGCGCCAGCAGACTAGCGGGGGTTTTCATCACAGATACGCAGTATTTT.

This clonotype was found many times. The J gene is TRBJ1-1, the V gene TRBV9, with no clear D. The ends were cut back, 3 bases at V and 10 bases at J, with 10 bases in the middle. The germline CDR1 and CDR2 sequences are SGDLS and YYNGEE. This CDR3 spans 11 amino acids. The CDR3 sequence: CASSGVLGAFF. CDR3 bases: TGTGCCAGCAGCGGCGTGCTAGGAGCTTTCTTT.

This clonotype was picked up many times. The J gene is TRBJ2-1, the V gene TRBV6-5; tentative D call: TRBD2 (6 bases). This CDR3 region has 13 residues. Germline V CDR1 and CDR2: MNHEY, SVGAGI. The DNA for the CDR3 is TGTGCTGCTGCGTTGGCGGGACGCAATGAGCAGTTCTTC. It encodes CAAALAGRNEQFF.